These 16 T cell receptor beta chains originate from one sample sequenced in a study of blood T cells in healthy people across ages (dated by TCRdb to between 2014 and 2017). The method behind the library was 5' RACE. The sequencing machine was an Illumina HiSeq 2500. A second roughly 7 to 11 cycle PCR used a sample-barcoded 5' primer and a J-beta primer mix. TCRdb redid the processing of the public reads, applying fastp at Q25 and MiXCR, and retained in-frame beta chains. Here each entry gathers all rows of one CDR3 protein and keeps the most common genes and DNA. Here the sample has 1.5 million to 2 million distinct CDR3 sequences; roughly 50% occur a single time. Approximately 2.1% of the sample belongs to the ten largest clones. Source material: blood. These TCRs come from a woman aged 35 to 49 in good health.

This clonotype has only one observation. CDR3 loop: CSARLNRVTFSELAKNIQYF. DNA of the CDR3: TGCAGTGCTAGACTTAACAGGGTTACCTTTTCCGAGTTAGCCAAAAACATTCAGTACTTC. The chain couples TRBV20-1 to TRBJ2-4; perhaps TRBD1 as D (6 bases). Germline values: CDR1 DFQATT, CDR2 SNEGSKA (reference sequence). This CDR3 has 20 amino acids. V lost 2 bases and J 0 bases, leaving 26 bases between the germline ends.

With regard to this clonotype: A clone one base away is much larger, so this may be a read error. The V call is TRBV7-2, the J call TRBJ2-3, with D unclear. Trimming stripped 7 bases from V and 3 bases from J, with 14 bases between. The CDR3 sequence is 14 residues long. Germline CDR1 SGHTA, CDR2 FQGNSA. CDR3 sequence (DNA): TGTGCCAGCATCCCCACACTGGGAACAGATACGCAGTATTTT. Translating gives CASIPTLGTDTQYF.

The chain has TRBV6-6 and TRBJ2-3; 9 positions match TRBD1. Germline lookup yields CDR1 MNHNY and CDR2 SVGAGI (reference sequence). The CDR3 length is 16 residues. With V trimmed by 6 bases and J by 1 base, 8 bases remained unmatched. The CDR3 loop is CASSLRGQGRTDTQYF. CDR3 bases: TGTGCCAGCAGCCTCCGAGGACAGGGGCGCACAGATACGCAGTATTTT.

The chain uses TRBV9 and TRBJ2-3; D assignment may be TRBD1 or TRBD2 (5 bases each). Germline V gene lookup returns CDR1 SGDLS and CDR2 YYNGEE. Trimming pared 6 bases from V and 2 bases from J, leaving 13 bases between. The CDR3 has 14 residues. CDR3 DNA: TGTGCCAGCAACTCGGGGCCAACCACAGATACGCAGTATTTT. This translates into CASNSGPTTDTQYF.

This chain links TRBV5-1 with TRBJ1-1, with 10 bases that match TRBD1. This CDR3 comprises 16 residues. The germline gives CDR1 SGHRS, CDR2 YFSETQ. Losses at the gene ends were 4 bases for V and 0 bases for J; bases not matched to a gene: 6. CDR3 in DNA: TGCGCCAGCAGCCCCGGGACAGGGGTCATGAACACTGAAGCTTTCTTT. Protein: CASSPGTGVMNTEAFF.

This sequence joins TRBV7-2 and TRBJ2-3; TRBD2 agrees at 10 bases. CDR1 and CDR2 from the germline V gene are SGHTA and FQGNSA. The V gene end was trimmed by 1 base and the J gene end by 2 bases; junction bases not matched to a gene: 12. CDR3 length equals 19 residues. The CDR3 DNA reads as TGTGCCAGCAGCTTAGATTCCAGCGGGGGGGAGTACGTCACAGATACGCAGTATTTT. Its translation: CASSLDSSGGEYVTDTQYF.

V usage is TRBV29-1 and J usage is TRBJ1-2; possible D gene TRBD1, 5 bases. The CDR3 contains 11 residues. Germline values: CDR1 SQVTM, CDR2 ANQGSEA. V was shortened by 5 bases and J by 7 bases, with 11 bases between the two germline ends. In DNA form, the CDR3 reads TGCAGCGTTAGACAAGGGGCTGGCTACACCTTC. Translated, it gives CSVRQGAGYTF.

J is TRBJ1-6 and V is TRBV6-6, with TRBD1 matching over 7 bases. Germline V CDR1 and CDR2: MNHNY, SVGAGI (reference sequence). This CDR3 has 13 amino acids. Trimming at V came to 2 bases and at J to 10 bases, leaving 2 bases not matched to a gene. This chain's CDR3 is CASSYPQGSPLHF. In nucleotides, the CDR3 is TGTGCCAGCAGTTACCCACAGGGGTCACCCCTCCACTTT.

The J gene is TRBJ2-1, the V gene TRBV15; 7 nucleotides align to TRBD2. V dropped 2 bases and J dropped 8; count of bases not matched to a gene: 9. Germline values: CDR1 LNHNV, CDR2 YYDKDF (reference sequence). The CDR3 length is 15 residues. The CDR3 reads CATSRSSSGVHEQFF. CDR3 coding DNA: TGTGCCACCAGCAGAAGTTCGAGCGGGGTACATGAGCAGTTCTTC.

The gene calls are TRBV20-1 and TRBJ1-6; the match to TRBD1 covers 9 bases. V shed 0 bases and J 9 bases; nucleotides not matched to a gene: 6. The CDR3 extends over 15 amino acids. Per germline, CDR1 DFQATT and CDR2 SNEGSKA (reference sequence). The CDR3 reads CSARDLGQGGSPLHF. In DNA form, the CDR3 reads TGCAGTGCTAGAGATCTGGGACAGGGAGGTTCACCCCTCCACTTT.

The chain recombines TRBV20-1 with TRBJ1-2, with D unresolved. Germline loops: CDR1 DFQATT, CDR2 SNEGSKA (reference sequence). The length of the CDR3 is 12 residues. V shed 6 bases and J shed 6 bases, with 14 bases lying between them. CDR3 loop: CSATELGDGYTF. In DNA, the CDR3 is TGCAGTGCCACGGAGCTGGGAGATGGCTACACCTTC.

This clonotype was picked up a small number of times. CDR3 protein: CASSARQEQFF. The CDR3 bases are TGCGCCAGCAGCGCGCGACAGGAGCAGTTCTTC. The chain employs TRBV5-1 and TRBJ2-1; D may be TRBD1 (5 bases). CDR3 length equals 11 residues. Germline V CDR1 and CDR2: SGHRS, YFSETQ. Deletions cut 4 bases from V and 10 bases from J, with 9 bases between.

The J gene is TRBJ2-7, the V gene TRBV27; 10 nucleotides align to TRBD1. Losses at the gene ends were 7 bases for V and 1 base for J; bases not matched to a gene: 10. The germline V gene encodes CDR1 MNHEY and CDR2 SMNVEV (reference sequence). The CDR3 is 16 amino acids. The CDR3 is CASTGTGVRGSYEQYF. CDR3 nucleotides: TGTGCCAGCACCGGGACAGGGGTCCGGGGTTCCTACGAGCAGTACTTC.

The CDR3 DNA reads as TGCGCCAGCAGCCAAGGGGACGGAACCTTCTATGGCTACACCTTC. Encoded protein: CASSQGDGTFYGYTF. The V call is TRBV4-3, the J call TRBJ1-2, with D possibly TRBD1 on 5 matching bases. Trimming cost V 1 base and J 4 bases, with 13 bases left between them. The CDR3 is made up of 15 amino acids. CDR1 and CDR2 (germline): LGHNA, YSLEER.

This clonotype was counted between two and nine times. The chain links TRBV6-6 to TRBJ1-2; D not certain. Deletions cut 2 bases from V and 0 bases from J, with 7 bases between. Germline CDR1 reads MNHNY; CDR2 reads SVGAGI (reference sequence). This CDR3 spans 14 amino acids. Here the CDR3 reads CASSYQATNYGYTF. The CDR3 coding sequence is TGTGCCAGCAGTTACCAGGCAACTAACTATGGCTACACCTTC.

The chain recombines TRBV27 with TRBJ2-7; D possibly corresponds to TRBD2 (7 bases). Deletions cut 3 bases from V and 7 bases from J, with 19 bases between. Germline V lookup: CDR1 MNHEY, CDR2 SMNVEV (reference sequence). This CDR3 comprises 15 residues. Here the CDR3 DNA reads TGTGCCAGCAGTTTCCAAATGGGGGGGGGCTGGGAGCAGTACTTC. The encoded protein is CASSFQMGGGWEQYF.